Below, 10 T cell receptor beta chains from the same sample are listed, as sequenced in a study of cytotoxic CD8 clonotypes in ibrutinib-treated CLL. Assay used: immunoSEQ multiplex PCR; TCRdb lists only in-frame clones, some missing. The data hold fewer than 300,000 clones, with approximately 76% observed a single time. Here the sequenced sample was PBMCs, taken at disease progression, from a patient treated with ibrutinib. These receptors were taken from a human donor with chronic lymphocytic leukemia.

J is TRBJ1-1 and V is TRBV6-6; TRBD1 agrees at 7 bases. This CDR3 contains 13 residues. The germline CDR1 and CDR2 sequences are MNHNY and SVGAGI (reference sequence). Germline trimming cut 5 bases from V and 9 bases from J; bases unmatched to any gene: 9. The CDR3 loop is CASSDGQGEKAFF. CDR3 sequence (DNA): TGTGCCAGCAGTGACGGGCAGGGGGAAAAAGCTTTCTTT.

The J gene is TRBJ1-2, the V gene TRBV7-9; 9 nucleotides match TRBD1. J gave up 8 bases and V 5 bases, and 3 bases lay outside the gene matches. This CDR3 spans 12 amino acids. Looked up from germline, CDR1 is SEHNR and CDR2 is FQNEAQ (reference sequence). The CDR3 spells CASSQDRGGYTF. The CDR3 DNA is TGTGCCAGCAGCCAGGACAGGGGCGGCTACACCTTC.

The CDR3 is CASSESKRQQETQYF. CDR3 in DNA: TGTGCCAGCAGTGAATCGAAGCGACAGCAAGAGACCCAGTACTTC. The J gene is TRBJ2-5, the V gene TRBV25-1; the D gene is possibly TRBD1 (5 bases). In germline, CDR1 is MGHDK, CDR2 SYGVNS. This CDR3 spans 15 amino acids. Trimming left V 1 base short and J 2 bases short, with 11 bases between.

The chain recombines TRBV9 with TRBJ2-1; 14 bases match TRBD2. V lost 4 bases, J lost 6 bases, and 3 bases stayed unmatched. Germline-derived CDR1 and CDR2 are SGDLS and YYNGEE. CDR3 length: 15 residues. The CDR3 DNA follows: TGTGCCAGCAGCCACGGGACTAGCGGGAGCAATGAGCAGTTCTTC. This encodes CASSHGTSGSNEQFF.

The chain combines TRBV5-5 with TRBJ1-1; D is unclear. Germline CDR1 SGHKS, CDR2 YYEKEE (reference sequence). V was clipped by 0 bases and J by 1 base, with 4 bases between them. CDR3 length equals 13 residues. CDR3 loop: CASSLDKNTEAFF. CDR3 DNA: TGTGCCAGCAGCTTGGACAAGAACACTGAAGCTTTCTTT.

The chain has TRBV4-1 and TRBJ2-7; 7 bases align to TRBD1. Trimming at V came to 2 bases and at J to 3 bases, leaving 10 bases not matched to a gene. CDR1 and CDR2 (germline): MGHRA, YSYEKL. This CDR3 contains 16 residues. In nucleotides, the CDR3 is TGCGCCAGCAGCCAACTACCGCTGACAGGGAGCTACGAGCAGTACTTC. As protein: CASSQLPLTGSYEQYF.

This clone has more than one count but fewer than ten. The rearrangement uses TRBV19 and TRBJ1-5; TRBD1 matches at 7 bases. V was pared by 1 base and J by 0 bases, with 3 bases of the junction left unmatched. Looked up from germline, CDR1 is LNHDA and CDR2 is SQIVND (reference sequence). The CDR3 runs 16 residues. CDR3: CASSIGTGTSNQPQHF. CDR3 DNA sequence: TGTGCCAGTAGTATAGGGACAGGAACTAGCAATCAGCCCCAGCATTTT. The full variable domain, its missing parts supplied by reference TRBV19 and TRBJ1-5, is DGGITQSPKYLFRKEGQNVTLSCEQNLNHDAMYWYRQDPGQGLRLIYYSQIVNDFQKGDIAEGYSVSREKKESFPLTVTSAQKNPTAFYLCASSIGTGTSNQPQHFGDGTRLSIL.

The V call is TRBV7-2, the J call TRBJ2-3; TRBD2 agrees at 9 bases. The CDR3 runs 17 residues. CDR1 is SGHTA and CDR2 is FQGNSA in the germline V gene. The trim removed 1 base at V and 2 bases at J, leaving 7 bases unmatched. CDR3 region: CASSLVFLAGYTDTQYF. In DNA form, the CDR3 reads TGTGCCAGCAGCTTAGTCTTCCTAGCGGGATACACAGATACGCAGTATTTT.

The CDR3 coding sequence is TGTGCCAGCAGTCAAACACGGGACAGACCCTACGAGCAGTACTTC. As protein: CASSQTRDRPYEQYF. The genes are TRBV28 and TRBJ2-7, with TRBD1 matching over 7 bases. The CDR3 runs 15 residues. V dropped 5 bases and J dropped 2; count of bases not matched to a gene: 9. Germline values: CDR1 MDHEN, CDR2 SYDVKM. Variable domain in full (rest from reference TRBV28 and TRBJ2-7): DVKVTQSSRYLVKRTGEKVFLECVQDMDHENMFWYRQDPGLGLRLIYFSYDVKMKEKGDIPEGYSVSREKKERFSLILESASTNQTSMYLCASSQTRDRPYEQYFGPGTRLTVT.

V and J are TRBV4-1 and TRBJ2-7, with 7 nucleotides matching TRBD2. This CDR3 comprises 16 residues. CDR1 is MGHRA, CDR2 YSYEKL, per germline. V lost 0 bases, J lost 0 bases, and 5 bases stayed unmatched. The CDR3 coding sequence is TGCGCCAGCAGCCAAGAAGACGGGAGGCTCTCCTACGAGCAGTACTTC. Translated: CASSQEDGRLSYEQYF.